The T cell receptor (beta chain) under discussion was sequenced for a study of OX40 agonist ivuxolimab in advanced cancers. Study-wide context: Partial response was recorded in three patients: one hepatocellular carcinoma and two cutaneous melanoma cases.

General study points: At 0.1 to 3.0 mg/kg and by week 6, CD4+ and CD8+ T cells in the blood had expanded clonally. It was not determined which antigens were specifically recognized by the peripheral T cells that had undergone clonal expansion.

As for this clone: What it binds is not known.

Sequencing was performed with immunoSEQ multiplex PCR; in TCRdb, only in-frame clones are kept and a portion is missing. The sample has about 70,000 clones, just over 85% seen once. Germline V gene lookup returns CDR1 LNHDA and CDR2 SQIVND (reference sequence). The length of the CDR3 is 14 residues. With V trimmed by 1 base and J by 4 bases, 3 bases remained unmatched. Blood was sampled at baseline, cycle 4 day 1, and cycle 7 day 1. The genes are TRBV19 and TRBJ1-1; 7 nucleotides line up with TRBD1. The clonotype comes from an adult with an advanced solid tumor such as melanoma, head and neck, liver or kidney cancer. Sequenced material: CD4+ or CD8+ T cells sorted from blood, taken in a trial of the OX40 agonist ivuxolimab. The CDR3 sequence: CASSIGQGSTEAFF. The CDR3, as DNA: TGTGCCAGTAGTATAGGACAGGGTAGCACTGAAGCTTTCTTT.